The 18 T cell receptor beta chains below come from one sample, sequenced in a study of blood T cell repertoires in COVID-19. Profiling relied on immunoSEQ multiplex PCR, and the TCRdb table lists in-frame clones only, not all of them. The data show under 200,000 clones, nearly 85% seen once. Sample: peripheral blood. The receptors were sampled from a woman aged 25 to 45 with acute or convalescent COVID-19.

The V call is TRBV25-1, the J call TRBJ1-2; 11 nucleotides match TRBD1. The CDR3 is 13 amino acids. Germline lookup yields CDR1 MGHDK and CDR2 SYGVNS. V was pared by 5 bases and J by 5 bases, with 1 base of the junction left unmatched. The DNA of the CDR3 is TGTGCCAGCAGTAGGGACAGGGGGTATGGCTACACCTTC. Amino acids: CASSRDRGYGYTF.

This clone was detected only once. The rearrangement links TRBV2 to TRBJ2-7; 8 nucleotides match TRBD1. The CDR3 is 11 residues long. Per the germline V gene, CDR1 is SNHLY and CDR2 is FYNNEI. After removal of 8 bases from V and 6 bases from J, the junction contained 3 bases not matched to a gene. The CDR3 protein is CASLTGGEQYF. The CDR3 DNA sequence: TGTGCCAGCCTTACAGGGGGCGAGCAGTACTTC.

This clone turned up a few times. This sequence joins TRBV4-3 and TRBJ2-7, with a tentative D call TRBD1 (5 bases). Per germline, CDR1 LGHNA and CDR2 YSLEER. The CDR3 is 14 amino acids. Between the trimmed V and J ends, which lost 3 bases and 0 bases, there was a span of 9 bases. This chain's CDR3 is CASSQTASSYEQYF. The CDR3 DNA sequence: TGCGCCAGCAGCCAGACAGCCAGCTCCTACGAGCAGTACTTC.

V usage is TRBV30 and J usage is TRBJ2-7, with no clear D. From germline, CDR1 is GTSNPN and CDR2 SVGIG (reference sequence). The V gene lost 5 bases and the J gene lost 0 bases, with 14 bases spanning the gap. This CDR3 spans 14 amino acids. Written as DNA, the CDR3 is TGTGCCTGGGGGGAACAGTTAAGCTCCTACGAGCAGTACTTC. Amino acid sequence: CAWGEQLSSYEQYF.

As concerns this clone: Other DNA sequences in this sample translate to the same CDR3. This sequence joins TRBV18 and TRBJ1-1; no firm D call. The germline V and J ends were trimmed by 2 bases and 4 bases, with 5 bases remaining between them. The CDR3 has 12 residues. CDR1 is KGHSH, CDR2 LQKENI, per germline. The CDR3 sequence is CASSPGSTEAFF. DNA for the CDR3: TGTGCCAGCTCACCAGGCAGCACTGAAGCTTTCTTT.

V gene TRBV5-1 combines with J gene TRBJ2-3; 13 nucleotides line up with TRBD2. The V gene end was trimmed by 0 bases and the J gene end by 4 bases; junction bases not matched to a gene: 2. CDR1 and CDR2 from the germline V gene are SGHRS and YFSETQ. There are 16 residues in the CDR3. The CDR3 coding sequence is TGCGCCAGCAGCTTGGCCACTAGCGGGAGGGCAGATACGCAGTATTTT. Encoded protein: CASSLATSGRADTQYF.

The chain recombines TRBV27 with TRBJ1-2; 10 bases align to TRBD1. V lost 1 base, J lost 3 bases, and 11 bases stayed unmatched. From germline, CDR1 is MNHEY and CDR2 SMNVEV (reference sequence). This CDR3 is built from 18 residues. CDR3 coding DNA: TGTGCCAGCAGTTTATGGGGACAGGGGTTCTCCGTGGACTATGGCTACACCTTC. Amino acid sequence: CASSLWGQGFSVDYGYTF.

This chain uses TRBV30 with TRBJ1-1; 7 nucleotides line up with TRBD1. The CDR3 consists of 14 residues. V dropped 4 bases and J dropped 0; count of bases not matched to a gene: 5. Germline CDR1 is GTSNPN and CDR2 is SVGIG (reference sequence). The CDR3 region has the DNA TGTGCCTGGAAGTTAGGGGGCTTGAACACTGAAGCTTTCTTT. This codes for CAWKLGGLNTEAFF.

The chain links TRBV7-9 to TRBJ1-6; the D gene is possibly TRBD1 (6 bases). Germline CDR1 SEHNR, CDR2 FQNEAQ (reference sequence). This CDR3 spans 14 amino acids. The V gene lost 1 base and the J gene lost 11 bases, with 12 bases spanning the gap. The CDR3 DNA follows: TGTGCCAGCAGCTTAGGTCAGGGGCGTACACCCCTCCACTTT. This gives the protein CASSLGQGRTPLHF.

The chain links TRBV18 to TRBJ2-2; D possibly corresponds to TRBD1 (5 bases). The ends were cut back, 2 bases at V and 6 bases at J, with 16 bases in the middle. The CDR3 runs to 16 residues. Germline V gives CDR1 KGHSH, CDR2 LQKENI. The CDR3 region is CASSPSLRPRAGELFF. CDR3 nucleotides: TGTGCCAGCTCACCATCGTTACGGCCCAGGGCCGGGGAGCTGTTTTTT.

CDR3 residues: CASSFLAGEGLSTDTQYF. The CDR3 DNA reads as TGTGCCAGTAGTTTCTTAGCGGGGGAAGGATTGAGCACAGATACGCAGTATTTT. The chain is built from TRBV19 and TRBJ2-3; TRBD2 matches 9 bases. CDR3 length equals 18 residues. CDR1 and CDR2 from the germline V gene are LNHDA and SQIVND (reference sequence). V was pared by 5 bases and J by 0 bases, with 12 bases of the junction left unmatched.

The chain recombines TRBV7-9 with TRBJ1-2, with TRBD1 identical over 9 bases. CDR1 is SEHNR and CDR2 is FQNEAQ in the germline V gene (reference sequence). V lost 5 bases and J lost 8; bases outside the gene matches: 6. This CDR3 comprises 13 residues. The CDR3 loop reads CASSGGTGFGYTF. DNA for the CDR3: TGTGCCAGCAGCGGAGGGACAGGGTTCGGCTACACCTTC.

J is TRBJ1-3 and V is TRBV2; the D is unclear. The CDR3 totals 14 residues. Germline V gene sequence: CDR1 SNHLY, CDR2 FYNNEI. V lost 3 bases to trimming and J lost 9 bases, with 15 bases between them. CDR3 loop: CASSENYRGATIYF. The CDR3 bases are TGTGCCAGCAGTGAGAACTACCGGGGTGCCACCATATATTTT.

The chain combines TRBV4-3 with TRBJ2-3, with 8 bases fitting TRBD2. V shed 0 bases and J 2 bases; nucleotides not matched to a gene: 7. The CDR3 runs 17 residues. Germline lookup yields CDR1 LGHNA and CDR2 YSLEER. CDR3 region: CASSQDGAGGHTDTQYF. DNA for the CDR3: TGCGCCAGCAGCCAAGATGGGGCGGGGGGCCACACAGATACGCAGTATTTT.

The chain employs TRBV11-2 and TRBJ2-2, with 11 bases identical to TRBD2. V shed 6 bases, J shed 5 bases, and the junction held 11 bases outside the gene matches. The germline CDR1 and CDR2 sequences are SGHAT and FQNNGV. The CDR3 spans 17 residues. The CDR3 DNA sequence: TGTGCCAGCAGTTCCGGGACTAGCGGAGGGGGGACCGGGGAGCTGTTTTTT. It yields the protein CASSSGTSGGGTGELFF.

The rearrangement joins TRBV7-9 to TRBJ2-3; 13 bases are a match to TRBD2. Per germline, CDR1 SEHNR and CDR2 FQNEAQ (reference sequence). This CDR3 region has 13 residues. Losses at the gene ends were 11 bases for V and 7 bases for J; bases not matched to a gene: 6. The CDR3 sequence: CAGGLAGENTQYF. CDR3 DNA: TGTGCCGGTGGACTAGCGGGAGAAAATACGCAGTATTTT. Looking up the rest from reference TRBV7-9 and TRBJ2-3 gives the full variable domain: DTGVSQNPRHKITKRGQNVTFRCDPISEHNRLYWYRQTLGQGPEFLTYFQNEAQLEKSRLLSDRFSAERPKGSFSTLEIQRTEQGDSAMYLCAGGLAGENTQYFGPGTRLTVL.

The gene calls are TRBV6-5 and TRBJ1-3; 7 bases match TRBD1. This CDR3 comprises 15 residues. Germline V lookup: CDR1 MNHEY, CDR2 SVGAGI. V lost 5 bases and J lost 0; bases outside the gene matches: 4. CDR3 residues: CASSRQGSSGNTIYF. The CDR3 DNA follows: TGTGCCAGCAGTAGACAGGGATCCTCTGGAAACACCATATATTTT.

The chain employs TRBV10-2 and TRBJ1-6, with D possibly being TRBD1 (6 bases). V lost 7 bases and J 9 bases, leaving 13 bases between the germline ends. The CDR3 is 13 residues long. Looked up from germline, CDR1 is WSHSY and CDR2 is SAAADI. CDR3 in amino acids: CASTSQGSSPLHF. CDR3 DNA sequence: TGCGCCAGCACTTCACAGGGTTCTTCACCCCTCCACTTT.